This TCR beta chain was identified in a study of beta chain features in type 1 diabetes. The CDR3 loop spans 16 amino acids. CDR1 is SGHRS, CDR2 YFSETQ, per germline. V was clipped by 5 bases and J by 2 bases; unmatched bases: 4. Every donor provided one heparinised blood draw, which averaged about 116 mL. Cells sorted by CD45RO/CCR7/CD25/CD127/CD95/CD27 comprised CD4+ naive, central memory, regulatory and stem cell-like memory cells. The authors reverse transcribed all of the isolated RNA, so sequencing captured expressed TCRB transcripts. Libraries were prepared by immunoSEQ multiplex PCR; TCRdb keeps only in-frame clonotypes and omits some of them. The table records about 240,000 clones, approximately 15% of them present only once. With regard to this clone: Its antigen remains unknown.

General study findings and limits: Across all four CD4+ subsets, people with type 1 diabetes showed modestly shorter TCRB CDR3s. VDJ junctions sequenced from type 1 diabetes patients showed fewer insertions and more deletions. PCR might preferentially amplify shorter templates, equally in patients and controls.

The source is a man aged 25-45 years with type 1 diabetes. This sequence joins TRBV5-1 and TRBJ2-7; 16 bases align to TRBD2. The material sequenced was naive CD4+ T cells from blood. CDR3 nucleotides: TGCGCCAGCAGTTTAGGGACTAGCGGGAGGGCCTACGAGCAGTACTTC. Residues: CASSLGTSGRAYEQYF.